The following is a T cell receptor beta chain sequence with its context. The antigen it recognizes is unknown. No base quality values were provided; no much bigger clone lies one nucleotide off. This entry is derived from a study of blood T cell repertoires in COVID-19 (dated by TCRdb to the early 2020s). General notes on the study: The collaborator samples originated in the United States, Italy and Spain and spanned the acute and convalescent phases of COVID-19. The prospective study material was composed of cDNA or gDNA derived from T cells, B-cell-depleted T cells, or PBMCs. Deeply sampled blood TCRbeta repertoires from subjects exposed to, actively infected with, or recovered from COVID-19 were included in the dataset. A freely available public database, intended as a resource for researchers studying the immune response to SARS-CoV-2, is where the repertoires were released. Samples came from the ongoing ImmuneRACE study (first 160 participants) plus 1,254 subjects from 6 global collaborators. The sample metadata nearly always contained a de-identified subject ID, COVID-19 status, age in years and sex. Where available, HLA class I and class II types were obtained from metadata supplied by the sample provider rather than from assay-based typing. What the authors observed across the whole study: The quantity of clinical and demographic metadata differed by source and by participant and was supplied without curation.

Enrolling through a virtual design, the prospective study's participants ranged in age from roughly 18 to 95 years and lived across about two dozen United States geographic areas. To assign participants to cohorts, the prospective study relied on clinical history that participants themselves reported in a screening survey and a study questionnaire. In the prospective study, whole blood, serum and a nasopharyngeal or oropharyngeal swab were collected from each participant by mobile phlebotomists. Additional blood draws and questionnaires over an approximately 2-month period could optionally be provided by prospective study participants. Blood samples from the prospective study were shipped frozen or at room temperature prior to DNA extraction. TCRbeta CDR3 regions were amplified from genomic DNA by means of the immunoSEQ Assay, a bias-controlled multiplex PCR. The paper's data handling went like this. The number of nucleated cells in each sample was estimated from the amplification of reference gene primers within the assay. To quantify the absolute abundance of each unique TCRbeta CDR3 rearrangement, sequence reads were collapsed and filtered. Productive Simpson clonality was computed per sample as the square root of Simpson's diversity index over productive rearrangements. TCRdb limited this immuneACCESS table to in-frame rearrangements with V and J called. A share of clones is missing; checked studies link under half to unresolved V genes, and the rest is unexplained. That table supplies the V and J calls and clone size; D and trimming were determined from the DNA. The sample table lists a few hundred thousand clones, around 81% of them with a count of one. Less than 8% of the sample lies in the top ten.

Per the germline V gene, SNHLY is the CDR1 and FYNNEI is the CDR2. From its cysteine to its phenylalanine, the CDR3 spans 13 amino acids. The kept DNA is CDR3 alone, 39 bases in frame from the first base. Relative to germline, V is 4 bases shorter and J is 0 bases shorter, with 6 bases between their ends. The sample taken for sequencing was PBMCs or T cells enriched from blood (not recorded which). The V gene is TRBV2 and the J gene is TRBJ1-1; confidence is insufficient to name the D gene. The source is a woman aged 40 to 49 with acute COVID-19. The CDR3 has the sequence CASSGSLNTEAFF. The sequence in DNA is TGTGCCAGCAGTGGGAGTCTGAACACTGAAGCTTTCTTT.